What follows describes a single T cell receptor (beta chain). Assay used: immunoSEQ multiplex PCR; TCRdb lists only in-frame clones, some missing. This sample has around 200,000 clones, with more than 65% found just once. This entry comes from a study of blood T cell repertoires in COVID-19. The CDR3 contains 16 residues. The V and J ends lost 5 bases and 2 bases respectively, with 21 bases between them. Germline CDR1 and CDR2: SQVTM and ANQGSEA. This rearrangement joins TRBV29-1 to TRBJ1-2, with D hard to call. The source of this sequence is a man aged 45 to 65 with active or convalescent COVID-19. The material sequenced was peripheral blood. The CDR3 spells CSVFGLQSATNYGYTF. CDR3 nucleotides: TGCAGCGTTTTCGGTTTACAGTCCGCGACCAACTATGGCTACACCTTC.